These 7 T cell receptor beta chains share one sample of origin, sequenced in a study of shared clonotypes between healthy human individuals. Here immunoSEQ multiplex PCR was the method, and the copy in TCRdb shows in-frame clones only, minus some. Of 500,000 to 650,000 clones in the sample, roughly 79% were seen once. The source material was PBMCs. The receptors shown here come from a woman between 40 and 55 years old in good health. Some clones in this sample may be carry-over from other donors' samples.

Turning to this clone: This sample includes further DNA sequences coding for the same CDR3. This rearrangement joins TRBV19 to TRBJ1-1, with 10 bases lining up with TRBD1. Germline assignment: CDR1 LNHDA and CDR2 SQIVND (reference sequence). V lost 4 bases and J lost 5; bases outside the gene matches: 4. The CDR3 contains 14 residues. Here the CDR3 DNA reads TGTGCCAGTAGTACCCGGGACAGGGGAACTGAAGCTTTCTTT. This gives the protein CASSTRDRGTEAFF.

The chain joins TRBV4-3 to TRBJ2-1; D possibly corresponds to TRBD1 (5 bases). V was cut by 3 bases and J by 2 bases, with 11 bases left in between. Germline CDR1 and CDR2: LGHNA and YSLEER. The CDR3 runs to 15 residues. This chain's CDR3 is CASSQAMDTYNEQFF. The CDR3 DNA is TGCGCCAGCAGCCAGGCGATGGACACCTACAATGAGCAGTTCTTC.

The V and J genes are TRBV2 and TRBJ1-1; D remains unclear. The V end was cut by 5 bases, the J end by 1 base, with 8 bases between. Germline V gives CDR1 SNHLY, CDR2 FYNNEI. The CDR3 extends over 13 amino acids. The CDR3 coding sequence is TGTGCCAGCAGTAAGTGGGAGAACACTGAAGCTTTCTTT. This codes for CASSKWENTEAFF. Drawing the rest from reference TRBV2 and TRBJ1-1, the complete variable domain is EPEVTQTPSHQVTQMGQEVILRCVPISNHLYFYWYRQILGQKVEFLVSFYNNEISEKSEIFDDQFSVERPDGSNFTLKIRSTKLEDSAMYFCASSKWENTEAFFGQGTRLTVV.

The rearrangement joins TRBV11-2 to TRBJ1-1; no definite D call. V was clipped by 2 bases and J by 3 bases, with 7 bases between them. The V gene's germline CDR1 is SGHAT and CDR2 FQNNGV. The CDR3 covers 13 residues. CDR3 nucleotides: TGTGCCAGCAGCTTAACGGCAGACACTGAAGCTTTCTTT. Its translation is CASSLTADTEAFF. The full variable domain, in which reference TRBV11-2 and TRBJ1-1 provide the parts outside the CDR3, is EAGVAQSPRYKIIEKRQSVAFWCNPISGHATLYWYQQILGQGPKLLIQFQNNGVVDDSQLPKDRFSAERLKGVDSTLKIQPAKLEDSAVYLCASSLTADTEAFFGQGTRLTVV.

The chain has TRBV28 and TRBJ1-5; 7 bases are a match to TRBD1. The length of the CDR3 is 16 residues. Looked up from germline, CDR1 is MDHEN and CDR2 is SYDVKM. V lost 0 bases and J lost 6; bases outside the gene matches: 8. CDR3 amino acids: CASSLWATGAGQPQHF. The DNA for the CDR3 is TGTGCCAGCAGTTTATGGGCTACAGGGGCGGGTCAGCCCCAGCATTTT.

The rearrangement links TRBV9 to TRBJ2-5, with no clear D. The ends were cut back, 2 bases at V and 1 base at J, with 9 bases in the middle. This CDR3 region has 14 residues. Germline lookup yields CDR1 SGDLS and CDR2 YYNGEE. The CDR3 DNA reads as TGTGCCAGCAGCGTGGCAGTGGGCCAAGAGACCCAGTACTTC. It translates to CASSVAVGQETQYF.

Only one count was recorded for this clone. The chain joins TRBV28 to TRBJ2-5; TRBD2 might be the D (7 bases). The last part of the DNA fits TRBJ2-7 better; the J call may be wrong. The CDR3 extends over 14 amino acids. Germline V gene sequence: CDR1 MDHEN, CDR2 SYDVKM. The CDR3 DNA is TGTGCCAGCAGTTTACGGGGGGCCTCCTACGAGCAGTACTTC. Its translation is CASSLRGASYEQYF.